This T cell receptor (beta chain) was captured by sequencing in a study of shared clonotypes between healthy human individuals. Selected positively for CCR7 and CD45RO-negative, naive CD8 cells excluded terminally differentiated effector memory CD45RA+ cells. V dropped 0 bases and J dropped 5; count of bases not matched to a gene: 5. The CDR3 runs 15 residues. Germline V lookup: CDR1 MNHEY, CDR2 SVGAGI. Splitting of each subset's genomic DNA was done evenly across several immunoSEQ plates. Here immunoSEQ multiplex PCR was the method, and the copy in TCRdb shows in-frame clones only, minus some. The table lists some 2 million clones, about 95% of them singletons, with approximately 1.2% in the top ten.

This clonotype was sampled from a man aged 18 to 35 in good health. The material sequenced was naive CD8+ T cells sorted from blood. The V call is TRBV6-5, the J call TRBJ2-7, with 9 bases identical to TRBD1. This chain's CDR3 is CASSYSGTGFNEQYF. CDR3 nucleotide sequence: TGTGCCAGCAGTTACTCCGGGACAGGGTTTAACGAGCAGTACTTC.